This TCR beta chain was sequenced in a study of blood T cell repertoires in COVID-19. The wider study: Samples of COVID-19 (acute and convalescent) were obtained from the United States, Italy and Spain. The cDNA or gDNA used as material had been derived from T cells, B-cell-depleted T cells, or PBMCs.

Trimming removed 6 bases at V and 4 bases at J, with 16 bases between. Per the germline V gene, CDR1 is SGHRS and CDR2 is YFSETQ. This CDR3 is built from 14 residues. Some clones are missing from TCRdb's copy, which holds only in-frame ones; the method was immunoSEQ multiplex PCR. Here the sample spans about 240,000 clones, approximately 85% being singletons. Sequenced material: peripheral blood. The chain uses TRBV5-1 and TRBJ1-2, with D perhaps TRBD1 (6 bases). The receptor was isolated from a man older than 75 with acute or convalescent COVID-19. The CDR3 DNA reads as TGCGCCAGCACTCGCGGGGGGGCCAGCTATGGCTACACCTTC. It encodes CASTRGGASYGYTF.